These T cell receptor beta chains were read from a single sample in a study of Tregs in tolerant kidney transplant recipients. Libraries were prepared by immunoSEQ multiplex PCR; TCRdb keeps only in-frame clonotypes and omits some of them. The profile covers approximately 66,000 clones, with 75% to 90% appearing a single time and 2.1% taken by the ten largest. This material consisted of Tregs from blood, taken before the transplant. These receptors all stem from a human donor who received a combined kidney and bone marrow transplant. The CDR3 runs from the conserved cysteine through the conserved F or W. The D gene is left open where the match is weak. Clone size is shown for a subset of rows, as once, few, many or a class of expanded clone.

-	TRBV5-1	-	TRBJ2-3	CASSFGSSSEDTQYF	TGCGCCAGCAGCTTTGGGTCTAGTTCCGAAGATACGCAGTATTTT
TRBD1	TRBV5-4	few	TRBJ2-1	CASSFSGQGAGSEQFF	TGTGCCAGCAGTTTTTCCGGACAGGGGGCGGGGAGTGAGCAGTTCTTC
-	TRBV18	once	TRBJ1-4	CASSSTGSYSEKLFF	TGTGCCAGCTCATCAACCGGGAGCTACTCTGAAAAACTGTTTTTT
TRBD1	TRBV6-5	-	TRBJ1-2	CATRGTANYGYTF	TGTGCCACCAGGGGGACCGCTAACTATGGCTACACCTTC
-	TRBV10-3	once	TRBJ2-2	CAIRGTFANTGELFF	TGTGCCATCAGGGGGACCTTCGCGAACACCGGGGAGCTGTTTTTT
-	TRBV18	-	TRBJ2-7	CASSPAGADYEQYF	TGTGCCAGCTCACCCGCGGGGGCGGATTACGAGCAGTACTTC
-	TRBV11-2	-	TRBJ2-3	CASSAQVTDTQYF	TGTGCCAGCAGCGCACAGGTCACAGATACGCAGTATTTT
TRBD2	TRBV12-5	-	TRBJ2-2	CASGLDVAGPFGRFTGELFF	TGTGCTAGTGGTTTGGACGTAGCGGGGCCGTTCGGACGTTTCACCGGGGAGCTGTTTTTT
-	TRBV30	-	TRBJ2-7	CAGGQGGSYEQYF	TGTGCCGGGGGGCAGGGGGGGTCCTACGAGCAGTACTTC
TRBD1	TRBV11-2	-	TRBJ2-1	CASSLGPQGANEQFF	TGTGCCAGCAGCTTAGGCCCTCAGGGGGCCAATGAGCAGTTCTTC
-	TRBV28	-	TRBJ2-7	CASSESGARSYEQYF	TGTGCCAGCTCCGAATCAGGAGCCCGCTCCTACGAGCAGTACTTC
-	TRBV19	-	TRBJ1-4	CASSTRLNEKLFF	TGTGCCAGTAGTACCCGGCTTAATGAAAAACTGTTTTTT
TRBD1	TRBV6-4	-	TRBJ1-2	CASRRRPTGDYGYTF	TGTGCCAGCAGAAGAAGACCTACAGGGGACTATGGCTACACCTTC
-	TRBV5-1	few	TRBJ1-1	CASSHGGRVNTEAFF	TGCGCCAGCAGCCACGGGGGGAGGGTGAACACTGAAGCTTTCTTT
-	TRBV10-2	-	TRBJ2-3	CASSESRGADTQYF	TGCGCCAGCAGTGAATCTCGGGGCGCAGATACGCAGTATTTT
TRBD1	TRBV19	-	TRBJ1-4	CASRRQGGEKLFF	TGTGCCAGTAGGAGACAGGGTGGCGAAAAACTGTTTTTT
-	TRBV19	-	TRBJ2-1	CASSIDRVSYNEQFF	TGTGCCAGTAGTATAGACCGAGTATCCTACAATGAGCAGTTCTTC
TRBD1	TRBV19	few	TRBJ1-5	CASTLNRGPGTSNQPQHF	TGTGCCAGTACCCTGAACAGGGGGCCGGGGACGAGCAATCAGCCCCAGCATTTT
-	TRBV7-9	-	TRBJ2-1	CASSRASGEQFF	TGTGCCAGCAGCCGCGCTAGTGGTGAGCAGTTCTTC
-	TRBV7-2	-	TRBJ2-1	CASSRSGAAGSYNEQFF	TGTGCCAGCAGCCGTTCGGGGGCCGCGGGCTCCTACAATGAGCAGTTCTTC
-	TRBV7-9	-	TRBJ2-4	CASSLSLSAKNIQYF	TGTGCCAGCAGCCTGAGCCTGTCGGCCAAAAACATTCAGTACTTC
-	TRBV27	-	TRBJ1-1	CASSSLRQVEAFF	TGTGCCAGCAGTTCACTTAGACAGGTGGAAGCTTTCTTT
-	TRBV6-1	-	TRBJ2-7	CASSKDSRSYEQYF	TGTGCCAGCAGTAAGGACAGTCGGTCCTACGAGCAGTACTTC
-	TRBV4-2	-	TRBJ2-5	CASSHPGVQETQYF	TGTGCCAGCAGCCACCCGGGGGTCCAAGAGACCCAGTACTTC
TRBD1	TRBV5-4	-	TRBJ2-3	CASSPGQGRKGTDTQYF	TGTGCCAGCAGCCCTGGACAGGGGAGGAAGGGCACAGATACGCAGTATTTT
-	TRBV28	once	TRBJ1-5	CASSLGRLQEPQHF	TGTGCCAGCAGTTTAGGCAGGCTACAGGAGCCCCAGCATTTT
TRBD1	TRBV28	-	TRBJ2-7	CASSLGTKGQISYEQYF	TGTGCCAGCAGTTTGGGCACCAAGGGACAGATCTCCTACGAGCAGTACTTC
-	TRBV19	-	TRBJ1-5	CASSILALTGISNQPQHF	TGTGCCAGTAGTATACTAGCCTTGACCGGAATTAGCAATCAGCCCCAGCATTTT
-	TRBV7-9	-	TRBJ2-3	CASSLGIQAYTDTQYF	TGTGCCAGCAGCTTAGGGATTCAGGCCTACACAGATACGCAGTATTTT
-	TRBV13	-	TRBJ1-2	CASSRGQGWGYTF	TGTGCCAGCAGCCGCGGGCAGGGATGGGGCTACACCTTC
-	TRBV6-5	-	TRBJ2-5	CASSYDVETQYF	TGTGCCAGCAGTTACGATGTGGAGACCCAGTACTTC